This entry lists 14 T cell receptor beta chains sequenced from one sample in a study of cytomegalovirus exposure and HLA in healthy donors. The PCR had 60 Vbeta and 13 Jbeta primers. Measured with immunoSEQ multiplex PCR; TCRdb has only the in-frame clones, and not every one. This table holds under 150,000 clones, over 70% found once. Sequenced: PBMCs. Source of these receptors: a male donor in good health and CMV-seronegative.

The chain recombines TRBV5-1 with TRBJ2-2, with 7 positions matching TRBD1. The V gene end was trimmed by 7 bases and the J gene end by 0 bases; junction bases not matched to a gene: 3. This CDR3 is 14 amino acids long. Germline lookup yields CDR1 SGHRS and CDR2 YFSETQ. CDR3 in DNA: TGCGCCAGCGAGACAGGGCCGAACACCGGGGAGCTGTTTTTT. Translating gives CASETGPNTGELFF.

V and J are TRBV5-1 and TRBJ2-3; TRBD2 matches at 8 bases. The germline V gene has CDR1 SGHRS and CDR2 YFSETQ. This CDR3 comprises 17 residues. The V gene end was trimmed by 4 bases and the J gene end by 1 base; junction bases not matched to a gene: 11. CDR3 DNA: TGCGCCAGCAGCCCCGGGGGGGGTCTTGGTGGCACAGATACGCAGTATTTT. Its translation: CASSPGGGLGGTDTQYF. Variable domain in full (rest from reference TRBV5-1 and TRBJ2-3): KAGVTQTPRYLIKTRGQQVTLSCSPISGHRSVSWYQQTPGQGLQFLFEYFSETQRNKGNFPGRFSGRQFSNSRSEMNVSTLELGDSALYLCASSPGGGLGGTDTQYFGPGTRLTVL.

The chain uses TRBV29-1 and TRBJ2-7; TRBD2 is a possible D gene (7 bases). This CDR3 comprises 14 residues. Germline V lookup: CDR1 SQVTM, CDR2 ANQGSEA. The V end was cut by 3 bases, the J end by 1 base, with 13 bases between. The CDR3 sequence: CSVEEGGRSYEQYF. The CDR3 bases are TGCAGCGTTGAGGAGGGGGGGCGATCCTACGAGCAGTACTTC.

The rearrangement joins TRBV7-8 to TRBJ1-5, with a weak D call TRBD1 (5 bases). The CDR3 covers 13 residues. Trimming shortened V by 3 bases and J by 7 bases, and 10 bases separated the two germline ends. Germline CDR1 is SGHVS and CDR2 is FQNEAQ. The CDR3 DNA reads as TGTGCCAGCAGCTTTCGGAGGGGCCAGCCCCAGCATTTT. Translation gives CASSFRRGQPQHF.

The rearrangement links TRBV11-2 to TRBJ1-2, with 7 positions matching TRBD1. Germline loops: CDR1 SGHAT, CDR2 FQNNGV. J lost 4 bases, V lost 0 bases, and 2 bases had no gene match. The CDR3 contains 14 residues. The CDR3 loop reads CASSLDRGTYGYTF. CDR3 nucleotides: TGTGCCAGCAGCTTAGACAGGGGGACCTATGGCTACACCTTC.

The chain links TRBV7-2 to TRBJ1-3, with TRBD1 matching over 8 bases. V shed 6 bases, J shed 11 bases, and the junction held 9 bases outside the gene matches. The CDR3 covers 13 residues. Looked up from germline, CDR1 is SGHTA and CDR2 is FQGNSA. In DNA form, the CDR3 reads TGTGCCAGCAGACGATCAGGGGGCCCAGCCATATATTTT. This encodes CASRRSGGPAIYF.

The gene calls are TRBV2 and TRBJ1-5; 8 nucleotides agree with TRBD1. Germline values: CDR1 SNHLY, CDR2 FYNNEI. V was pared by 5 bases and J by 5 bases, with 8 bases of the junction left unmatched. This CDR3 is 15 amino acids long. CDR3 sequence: CASSFDRGVYQPQHF. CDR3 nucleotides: TGTGCCAGCAGTTTCGACAGGGGAGTGTATCAGCCCCAGCATTTT.

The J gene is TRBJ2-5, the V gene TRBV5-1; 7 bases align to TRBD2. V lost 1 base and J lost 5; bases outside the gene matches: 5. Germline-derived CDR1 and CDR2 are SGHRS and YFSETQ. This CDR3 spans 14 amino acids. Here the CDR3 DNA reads TGCGCCAGCAGCTTGTCGGGGGGTACGGAGACCCAGTACTTC. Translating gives CASSLSGGTETQYF.

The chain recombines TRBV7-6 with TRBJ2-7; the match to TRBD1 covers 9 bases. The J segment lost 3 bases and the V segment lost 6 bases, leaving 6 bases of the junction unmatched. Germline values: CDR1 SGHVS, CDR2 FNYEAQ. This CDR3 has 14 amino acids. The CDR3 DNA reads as TGTGCCAGCAGGAGGGGGACAGGGATCTACGAGCAGTACTTC. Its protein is CASRRGTGIYEQYF.

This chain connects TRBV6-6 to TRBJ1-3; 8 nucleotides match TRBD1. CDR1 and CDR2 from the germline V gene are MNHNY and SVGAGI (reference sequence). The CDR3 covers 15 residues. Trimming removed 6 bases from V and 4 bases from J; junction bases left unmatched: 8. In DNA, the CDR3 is TGTGCCAGCAGCGGACAGGGTGTAATCGGAAACACCATATATTTT. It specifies CASSGQGVIGNTIYF.

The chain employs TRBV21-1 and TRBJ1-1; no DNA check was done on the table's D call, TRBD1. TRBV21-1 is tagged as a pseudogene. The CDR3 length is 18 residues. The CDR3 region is CASSRWGQGGDSNTEAFF. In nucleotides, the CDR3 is TGTGCCAGCAGCCGGTGGGGACAGGGGGGAGATTCGAACACTGAAGCTTTCTTT.

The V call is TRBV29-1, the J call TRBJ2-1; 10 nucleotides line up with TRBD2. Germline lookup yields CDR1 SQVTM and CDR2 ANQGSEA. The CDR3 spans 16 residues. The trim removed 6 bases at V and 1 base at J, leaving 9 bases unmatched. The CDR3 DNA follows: TGCAGCGTGGAGTCCGGGACTAGCGTGTCCTACAATGAGCAGTTCTTC. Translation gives CSVESGTSVSYNEQFF.

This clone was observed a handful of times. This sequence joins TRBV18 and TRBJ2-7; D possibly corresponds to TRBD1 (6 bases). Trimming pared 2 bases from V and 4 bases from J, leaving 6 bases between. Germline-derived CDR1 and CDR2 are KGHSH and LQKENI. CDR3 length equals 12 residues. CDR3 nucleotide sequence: TGTGCCAGCTCACCAGACAGGTACGAGCAGTACTTC. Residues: CASSPDRYEQYF.

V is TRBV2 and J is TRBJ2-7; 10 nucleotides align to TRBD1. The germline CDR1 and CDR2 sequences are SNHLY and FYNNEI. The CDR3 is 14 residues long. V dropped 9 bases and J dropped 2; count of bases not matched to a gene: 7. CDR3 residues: CARERTGGAYEQYF. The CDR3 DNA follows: TGTGCCAGAGAACGGACAGGGGGGGCCTACGAGCAGTACTTC.